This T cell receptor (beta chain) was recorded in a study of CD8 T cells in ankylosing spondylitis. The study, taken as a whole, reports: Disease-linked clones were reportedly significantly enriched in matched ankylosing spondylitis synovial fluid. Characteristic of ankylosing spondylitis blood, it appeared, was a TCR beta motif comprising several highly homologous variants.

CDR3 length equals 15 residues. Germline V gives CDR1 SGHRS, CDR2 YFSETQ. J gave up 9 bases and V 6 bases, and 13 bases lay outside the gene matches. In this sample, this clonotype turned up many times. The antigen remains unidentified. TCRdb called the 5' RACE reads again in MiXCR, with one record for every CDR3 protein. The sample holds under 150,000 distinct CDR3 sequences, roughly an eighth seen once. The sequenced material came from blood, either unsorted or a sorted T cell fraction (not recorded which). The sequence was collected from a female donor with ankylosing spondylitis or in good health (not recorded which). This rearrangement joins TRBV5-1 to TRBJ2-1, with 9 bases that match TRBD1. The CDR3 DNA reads TGCGCCAGCACGCCCGGGGACAGGGCGATGGGTGAGCAGTTCTTC. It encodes CASTPGDRAMGEQFF.